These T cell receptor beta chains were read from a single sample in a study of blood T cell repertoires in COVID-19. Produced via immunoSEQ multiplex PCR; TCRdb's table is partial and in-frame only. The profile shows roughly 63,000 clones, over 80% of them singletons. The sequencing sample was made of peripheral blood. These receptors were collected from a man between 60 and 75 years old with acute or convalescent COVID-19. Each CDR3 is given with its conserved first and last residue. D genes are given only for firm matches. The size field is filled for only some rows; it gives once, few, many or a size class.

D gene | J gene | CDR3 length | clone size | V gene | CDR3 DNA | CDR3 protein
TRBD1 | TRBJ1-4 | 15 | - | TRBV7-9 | TGTGCCAGCAGCTTAGACGGACAGGGAACAGGAAAACTGTTTTTT | CASSLDGQGTGKLFF
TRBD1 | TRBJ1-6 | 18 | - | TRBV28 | TGTGCCAGCAGCCCTCCTGACAGGGCATCGGGGGTAGGATCACCCCTCCACTTT | CASSPPDRASGVGSPLHF
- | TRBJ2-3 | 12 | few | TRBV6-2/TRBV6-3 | TGTGCCAGCAGTTCTTCCACAGATACGCAGTATTTT | CASSSSTDTQYF
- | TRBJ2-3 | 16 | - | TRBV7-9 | TGTGCCAGCAGCCGTCATAAGGGAGCGAGCACAGATACGCAGTATTTT | CASSRHKGASTDTQYF
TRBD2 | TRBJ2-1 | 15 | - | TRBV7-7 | TGTGCTAGCAGCTCTACCTCCGGGACTAGCGGGAGGTTGTTCTTC | CASSSTSGTSGRLFF
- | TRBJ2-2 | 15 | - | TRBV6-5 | TGTGCCAGCAGTTACTCGGAGGGAACGTCCGGGGAGCTGTTTTTT | CASSYSEGTSGELFF
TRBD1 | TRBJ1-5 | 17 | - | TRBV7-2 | TGTGCCAGCAGCGACCGGGACAGGGGAAATAGCAATCAGCCCCAGCATTTT | CASSDRDRGNSNQPQHF
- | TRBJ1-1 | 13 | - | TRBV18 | TGTGCCAGCTCACCGGCGGGAGGGACTGAAGCTTTCTTT | CASSPAGGTEAFF
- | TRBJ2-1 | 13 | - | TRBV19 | TGTGCCAGTAGTTTAACTAGGGCGGGTGAGCAGTTCTTC | CASSLTRAGEQFF
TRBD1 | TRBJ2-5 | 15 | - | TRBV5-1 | TGCGCCAGCAGCTTGGGGATGGGACAGCAAGAGACCCAGTACTTC | CASSLGMGQQETQYF
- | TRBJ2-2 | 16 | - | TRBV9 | TGTGCCAGCAGCGTAGTGGCGGGACCGAACACCGGGGAGCTGTTTTTT | CASSVVAGPNTGELFF